These 32 T cell receptor beta chains share one sample of origin, sequenced in a study of Ad26.COV2.S vaccination and SARS-CoV-2 variants. Clones were read by immunoSEQ multiplex PCR, and TCRdb kept only the in-frame ones, dropping some. The sample contains about 350,000 clones, approximately 84% of which appear only once. Documented treatment: about 20 received Ad26.COV2.S at low or high dose, single or two shots; roughly five received placebo; per-sample allocation not given. Samples came from day 63 after the first vaccine or placebo injection. This material consisted of peripheral blood, taken in a trial of Ad26.COV2.S vaccine versus placebo. These receptors were collected from a person aged 18-65 years who received the Ad26.COV2.S COVID-19 vaccine or a placebo.

The V gene is TRBV28, the J gene TRBJ2-7, with 8 bases aligning to TRBD1. From germline, CDR1 is MDHEN and CDR2 SYDVKM. The CDR3 sequence is 15 residues long. Trimming cost V 5 bases and J 0 bases; bases outside gene matches: 6. CDR3 protein: CASSTGTGYSYEQYF. CDR3 bases: TGTGCCAGCAGTACCGGGACAGGATACTCCTACGAGCAGTACTTC.

This CDR3 reads CAIRSGGWSDTQYF. The CDR3 region has the DNA TGTGCCATCAGGAGCGGGGGGTGGTCAGATACGCAGTATTTT. This chain uses TRBV10-3 with TRBJ2-3, with 9 bases lining up with TRBD2. Germline V lookup: CDR1 ENHRY, CDR2 SYGVKD. The CDR3 sequence is 14 residues long. V lost 6 bases and J lost 4; bases outside the gene matches: 5.

This chain connects TRBV5-1 to TRBJ2-6; D is perhaps TRBD2 (6 bases). This CDR3 is built from 18 residues. V was clipped by 0 bases and J by 0 bases, with 13 bases between them. In germline, CDR1 is SGHRS, CDR2 YFSETQ. CDR3 DNA: TGCGCCAGCAGCTTGGATCCGGGAGCTCCCTCTGGGGCCAACGTCCTGACTTTC. Translated: CASSLDPGAPSGANVLTF.

The chain combines TRBV15 with TRBJ1-2; no clear D gene. From germline, CDR1 is LNHNV and CDR2 YYDKDF (reference sequence). V was shortened by 8 bases and J by 4 bases, with 11 bases between the two germline ends. CDR3 length: 12 residues. This CDR3 is CATRGKSYGYTF. CDR3 sequence (DNA): TGTGCCACCCGCGGTAAGAGCTATGGCTACACCTTC. The variable domain in full, with the rest retrieved from reference TRBV15 and TRBJ1-2, is DAMVIQNPRYQVTQFGKPVTLSCSQTLNHNVMYWYQQKSSQAPKLLFHYYDKDFNNEADTPDNFQSRRPNTSFCFLDIRSPGLGDTAMYLCATRGKSYGYTFGSGTRLTVV.

This clone occurred once. The germline gene is not matched at one end of the junction; a read error may be the cause. The chain joins TRBV7-8 to TRBJ1-2; D is ambiguous. From germline, CDR1 is SGHVS and CDR2 FQNEAQ. This CDR3 region has 13 residues. The CDR3 loop is CASSLDRLTDGAF. Here the CDR3 DNA reads TGTGCCAGCAGCTTAGACAGATTAACCGATGGCGCCTTC. The full variable domain, rest sourced from reference TRBV7-8 and TRBJ1-2, is GAGVSQSPRYKVAKRGQDVALRCDPISGHVSLFWYQQALGQGPEFLTYFQNEAQLDKSGLPSDRFFAERPEGSVSTLKIQRTQQEDSAVYLCASSLDRLTDGAFGSGTRLTVV.

The chain employs TRBV2 and TRBJ1-4, with D possibly matching TRBD1 (6 bases). The ends were cut back, 5 bases at V and 0 bases at J, with 13 bases in the middle. CDR3 length: 16 amino acids. Germline assignment: CDR1 SNHLY and CDR2 FYNNEI. As DNA, the CDR3 is TGTGCCAGCAGTCCTACCACAGGGTCAACTAATGAAAAACTGTTTTTT. Translated, it gives CASSPTTGSTNEKLFF.

The V call is TRBV12-3 or TRBV12-4, the J call TRBJ2-1; TRBD2 agrees at 9 bases. The CDR3 spans 13 residues. The V gene end was trimmed by 8 bases and the J gene end by 6 bases; junction bases not matched to a gene: 5. CDR3 sequence: CASQLAGVNEQFF. The CDR3 DNA reads as TGTGCCAGCCAGTTAGCGGGAGTCAATGAGCAGTTCTTC.

This clone was seen a single time. V and J are TRBV4-3 and TRBJ2-7; D possibly corresponds to TRBD2 (6 bases). Germline loops: CDR1 LGHNA, CDR2 YSLEER. Trimming took off 3 bases at V and 5 bases at J, with 20 bases between the two ends. The CDR3 covers 16 residues. The CDR3 DNA is TGCGCCAGCAGCCATGTACTAGCCCAGAACCACCACGAGCAGTACTTC. Encoded protein: CASSHVLAQNHHEQYF.

The chain uses TRBV7-2 and TRBJ2-7; weak D call: TRBD2 (5 bases). Trimming took 1 base from V and 1 from J, leaving 20 bases between them. This CDR3 region has 18 residues. CDR1 SGHTA and CDR2 FQGNSA come from the germline V gene. CDR3 sequence: CASSLVVWELVSSYEQYF. For the CDR3, the DNA is TGTGCCAGCAGCTTAGTCGTTTGGGAACTAGTATCGTCCTACGAGCAGTACTTC.

CDR3 nucleotides: TGTGCCCTTAGAAGGGAACAGGGGGGAAACACCATATATTTT. Its protein is CALRREQGGNTIYF. This chain links TRBV10-3 with TRBJ1-3; 7 bases line up with TRBD1. V was clipped by 11 bases and J by 4 bases; unmatched bases: 11. CDR3 size: 14 residues. Looked up from germline, CDR1 is ENHRY and CDR2 is SYGVKD.

V is TRBV14 and J is TRBJ1-1, with 7 bases identical to TRBD1. There are 15 residues in the CDR3. V shed 4 bases and J 4 bases; nucleotides not matched to a gene: 9. Germline loops: CDR1 SGHDN, CDR2 FVKESK. DNA of the CDR3: TGTGCCAGCAGCCTAACCAGGGGGGCGGGCACTGAAGCTTTCTTT. This encodes CASSLTRGAGTEAFF.

The gene calls are TRBV7-9 and TRBJ2-3; D might be TRBD1 (8 bases). Germline V gene lookup returns CDR1 SEHNR and CDR2 FQNEAQ (reference sequence). The V end lost 5 bases, the J end lost 4 bases, and 13 bases lay between the germline ends. The CDR3 is made up of 14 amino acids. The CDR3 DNA follows: TGTGCCAGCAGCCAAACAGGGGGGGCAGATACGCAGTATTTT. Amino acids: CASSQTGGADTQYF.

This clone has only one observation. The rearrangement links TRBV6-5 to TRBJ2-3; D call uncertain. Germline loops: CDR1 MNHEY, CDR2 SVGAGI. The CDR3 is made up of 13 amino acids. V lost 8 bases and J lost 4, with 13 bases in between. In DNA, the CDR3 is TGTGCCAGCGACTGGAGTGTCTCAGATACGCAGTATTTT. This codes for CASDWSVSDTQYF.

This rearrangement joins TRBV5-1 to TRBJ1-5, with D unresolved. Trimming took 4 bases from V and 2 from J, leaving 10 bases between them. The CDR3 contains 14 residues. The germline CDR1 and CDR2 sequences are SGHRS and YFSETQ. The CDR3 loop is CASSPEGGNQPQHF. In DNA, the CDR3 is TGCGCCAGCAGCCCCGAGGGAGGCAATCAGCCCCAGCATTTT. Looking up the rest from reference TRBV5-1 and TRBJ1-5 gives the full variable domain: KAGVTQTPRYLIKTRGQQVTLSCSPISGHRSVSWYQQTPGQGLQFLFEYFSETQRNKGNFPGRFSGRQFSNSRSEMNVSTLELGDSALYLCASSPEGGNQPQHFGDGTRLSIL.

The V gene is TRBV7-9, the J gene TRBJ2-5; 7 nucleotides match TRBD2. The trim removed 1 base at V and 1 base at J, leaving 6 bases unmatched. The CDR3 has 16 residues. Germline V gene lookup returns CDR1 SEHNR and CDR2 FQNEAQ (reference sequence). This chain's CDR3 is CASSLGGGGSQETQYF. The CDR3 region has the DNA TGTGCCAGCAGCTTAGGAGGCGGGGGAAGCCAAGAGACCCAGTACTTC. Supplemented by reference TRBV7-9 and TRBJ2-5, the full variable domain reads DTGVSQNPRHKITKRGQNVTFRCDPISEHNRLYWYRQTLGQGPEFLTYFQNEAQLEKSRLLSDRFSAERPKGSFSTLEIQRTEQGDSAMYLCASSLGGGGSQETQYFGPGTRLLVL.

This clone was found once. The chain uses TRBV19 and TRBJ1-2; D unclear. The CDR3 is made up of 14 amino acids. The germline V gene encodes CDR1 LNHDA and CDR2 SQIVND (reference sequence). V lost 4 bases and J lost 8, with 17 bases in between. The CDR3 bases are TGTGCCAGTAGTAGAACAGCCGATTCGCCGGGCTACACCTTC. Its translation is CASSRTADSPGYTF.

V is TRBV28 and J is TRBJ1-5; D remains unclear. The V gene's germline CDR1 is MDHEN and CDR2 SYDVKM. The CDR3 runs to 16 residues. The V end was cut by 5 bases, the J end by 6 bases, with 20 bases between. CDR3 region: CASSRASGMRSQPQHF. For the CDR3, the DNA is TGTGCCAGCAGTCGCGCGTCCGGGATGAGGAGTCAGCCCCAGCATTTT. The whole variable domain, remainder taken from reference TRBV28 and TRBJ1-5, is DVKVTQSSRYLVKRTGEKVFLECVQDMDHENMFWYRQDPGLGLRLIYFSYDVKMKEKGDIPEGYSVSREKKERFSLILESASTNQTSMYLCASSRASGMRSQPQHFGDGTRLSIL.

Only a few counts were recorded for this clone. The J gene is TRBJ1-5, the V gene TRBV19; D may be TRBD1 (6 bases). V gave up 1 base and J gave up 1 base, with 8 bases separating them. The CDR3 runs 15 residues. In germline, CDR1 is LNHDA, CDR2 SQIVND (reference sequence). CDR3: CASSIGQVSNQPQHF. CDR3 nucleotides: TGTGCCAGTAGTATAGGACAGGTGAGCAATCAGCCCCAGCATTTT.

This chain uses TRBV29-1 with TRBJ2-7, with 8 bases aligning to TRBD1. Germline assignment: CDR1 SQVTM and CDR2 ANQGSEA. The junction had 8 bases not matched to a gene; V was cut back by 8 bases and J by 2 bases. There are 13 residues in the CDR3. CDR3 region: CSWPPGGPYEQYF. Written as DNA, the CDR3 is TGCAGCTGGCCCCCAGGGGGCCCCTACGAGCAGTACTTC.

The chain recombines TRBV3-1 (or the pseudogene TRBV3-2) with TRBJ1-3; D ambiguous. Germline V gene lookup returns CDR1 LGHDT and CDR2 YNNKEL (reference sequence). V lost 1 base, J lost 4 bases, and 11 bases lay in between. This CDR3 is 15 amino acids long. The CDR3 bases are TGTGCCAGCAGCCAAGGTTGGGTGTCCGGAAACACCATATATTTT. Protein sequence: CASSQGWVSGNTIYF.

V and J are TRBV6-1 and TRBJ2-1, with 9 nucleotides matching TRBD2. Germline CDR1 and CDR2: MNHNS and SASEGT. This CDR3 spans 16 amino acids. V shed 4 bases and J 3 bases; nucleotides not matched to a gene: 7. The CDR3 loop reads CASSGRLAENYNEQFF. In nucleotides, the CDR3 is TGTGCCAGCAGTGGCCGACTAGCGGAGAACTACAATGAGCAGTTCTTC.

The chain has TRBV6-1 and TRBJ2-1; 12 nucleotides align to TRBD2. CDR3 length equals 15 residues. The V gene end was trimmed by 2 bases and the J gene end by 10 bases; junction bases not matched to a gene: 6. In germline, CDR1 is MNHNS, CDR2 SASEGT. The CDR3 DNA is TGTGCCAGCAGTGAAAGACTAGCGGGAGTTATCGAGCAGTTCTTC. Encoded protein: CASSERLAGVIEQFF.

This clone has just one count. This rearrangement joins TRBV6-5 to TRBJ2-2, with a weak D call TRBD1 (5 bases). V lost 2 bases and J 4 bases, leaving 14 bases between the germline ends. CDR3 size: 16 residues. The germline gives CDR1 MNHEY, CDR2 SVGAGI. The CDR3 protein is CASSYQGGRFTGELFF. The CDR3 DNA reads TGTGCCAGCAGTTACCAGGGTGGCAGATTCACCGGGGAGCTGTTTTTT.

The genes are TRBV7-8 and TRBJ1-4; 7 positions agree with TRBD1. The CDR3 has 14 amino acids. The V segment lost 6 bases and the J segment 3 bases; nucleotides outside the gene matches: 4. Germline CDR1 and CDR2: SGHVS and FQNEAQ. CDR3 amino acids: CASRYRGPNEKLFF. The DNA of the CDR3 is TGTGCCAGCAGATACAGGGGTCCTAATGAAAAACTGTTTTTT. The whole variable domain, filled in from reference TRBV7-8 and TRBJ1-4, reads GAGVSQSPRYKVAKRGQDVALRCDPISGHVSLFWYQQALGQGPEFLTYFQNEAQLDKSGLPSDRFFAERPEGSVSTLKIQRTQQEDSAVYLCASRYRGPNEKLFFGSGTQLSVL.

The chain uses TRBV24-1 and TRBJ2-6; 11 bases fit TRBD1. CDR3 length: 18 residues. Germline CDR1 KGHDR, CDR2 SFDVKD. The junction had 4 bases not matched to a gene; V was cut back by 4 bases and J by 0 bases. The CDR3 nucleotides are TGTGCCACCAGTGAGCAGGGACAGGGGGACTCTGGGGCCAACGTCCTGACTTTC. Translated, it gives CATSEQGQGDSGANVLTF.

The rearrangement joins TRBV4-3 to TRBJ2-1; the D gene is possibly TRBD2 (5 bases). V lost 0 bases and J 1 base, leaving 10 bases between the germline ends. Germline CDR1 is LGHNA and CDR2 is YSLEER. This CDR3 region has 16 residues. CDR3 sequence (DNA): TGCGCCAGCAGCCAAGACTTAGGAGGTTCCTACAATGAGCAGTTCTTC. It specifies CASSQDLGGSYNEQFF.

The CDR3 DNA reads as TGTGCCACCAGTGATTCCAGGAAAGAGACCCAGTACTTC. Encoded protein: CATSDSRKETQYF. The chain joins TRBV24-1 to TRBJ2-5; the D is unclear. V was shortened by 2 bases and J by 3 bases, with 6 bases between the two germline ends. The CDR3 length is 13 residues. Germline values: CDR1 KGHDR, CDR2 SFDVKD.

The genes are TRBV7-2 and TRBJ2-7; D is perhaps TRBD1 or TRBD2 (6 bases each). Trimming shortened V by 2 bases and J by 2 bases, and 13 bases separated the two germline ends. The CDR3 is 15 residues long. Germline lookup yields CDR1 SGHTA and CDR2 FQGNSA. The CDR3 spells CASSLSRGGPYEQYF. In DNA, the CDR3 is TGTGCCAGCAGCTTATCCAGGGGAGGCCCCTACGAGCAGTACTTC.

V is TRBV29-1 and J is TRBJ2-1; the D gene is possibly TRBD1 (6 bases). Trimming stripped 8 bases from V and 7 bases from J, with 21 bases between. The CDR3 loop spans 14 amino acids. The V gene's germline CDR1 is SQVTM and CDR2 ANQGSEA. CDR3 DNA sequence: TGCAGCACGACCGCGGGCACAGGGTCTAATGAGCAGTTCTTC. The encoded protein is CSTTAGTGSNEQFF.

This clone has just a few counts. The chain joins TRBV5-1 to TRBJ1-1, with 8 bases matching TRBD1. After removal of 5 bases from V and 1 base from J, the junction contained 4 bases not matched to a gene. This CDR3 has 14 amino acids. Germline CDR1 and CDR2: SGHRS and YFSETQ. DNA for the CDR3: TGCGCCAGCAGGGCCGGGACAGGGAACACTGAAGCTTTCTTT. It translates to CASRAGTGNTEAFF.

This clone was picked up many times. V usage is TRBV4-3 and J usage is TRBJ1-6; D remains ambiguous. The germline V gene has CDR1 LGHNA and CDR2 YSLEER. V was pared by 1 base and J by 10 bases, with 11 bases between. The CDR3 is made up of 14 amino acids. In nucleotides, the CDR3 is TGCGCCAGCAGCCAAGTCCTCGGGGAATCACCCCTCCACTTT. Its protein product is CASSQVLGESPLHF.

The chain joins TRBV7-9 to TRBJ2-3; D uncertain. The CDR3 has 15 amino acids. Per the germline V gene, CDR1 is SEHNR and CDR2 is FQNEAQ (reference sequence). The V gene lost 1 base and the J gene lost 3 bases, with 11 bases spanning the gap. CDR3: CASSLEAVSTDTQYF. The CDR3 DNA reads TGTGCCAGCAGCTTAGAGGCCGTGTCTACAGATACGCAGTATTTT.